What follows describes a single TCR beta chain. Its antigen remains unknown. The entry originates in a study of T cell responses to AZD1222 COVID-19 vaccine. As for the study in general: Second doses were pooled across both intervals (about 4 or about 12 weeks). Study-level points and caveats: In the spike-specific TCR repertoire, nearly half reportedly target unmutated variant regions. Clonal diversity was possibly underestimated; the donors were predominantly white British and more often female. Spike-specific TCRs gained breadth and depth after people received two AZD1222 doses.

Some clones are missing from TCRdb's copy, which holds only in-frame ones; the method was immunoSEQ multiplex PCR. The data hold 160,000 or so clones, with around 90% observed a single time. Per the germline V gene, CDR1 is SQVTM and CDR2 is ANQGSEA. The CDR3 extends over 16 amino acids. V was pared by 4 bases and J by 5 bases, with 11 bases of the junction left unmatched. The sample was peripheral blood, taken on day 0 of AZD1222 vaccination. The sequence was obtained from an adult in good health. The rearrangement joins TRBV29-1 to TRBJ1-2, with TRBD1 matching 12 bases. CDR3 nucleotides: TGCAGCGTTGGTTTTCGGGGACAGGGGGCGCGGTATGGCTACACCTTC. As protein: CSVGFRGQGARYGYTF.